The TCR beta chain described here comes from a study of blood T cell repertoires in COVID-19. This CDR3 is 16 amino acids long. With 1 base removed from V and 0 bases from J, the gap between germline ends came to 12 bases. Germline lookup yields CDR1 MNHEY and CDR2 SMNVEV (reference sequence). Using immunoSEQ multiplex PCR, the repertoire was profiled, and TCRdb retains in-frame clones only, with some absent. The data hold around 310,000 clones, with roughly 90% observed a single time. The receptor's source is a woman aged 40 to 50 with COVID-19, enrolled during active disease. Material: peripheral blood. The gene calls are TRBV27 and TRBJ1-1, with D possibly being TRBD1 (6 bases). The CDR3, as DNA: TGTGCCAGCAGTTTATTGTCCGGGACACTGAACACTGAAGCTTTCTTT. This encodes CASSLLSGTLNTEAFF.